The sample holds a few counts of the clone carrying this T cell receptor beta chain. Its antigen is not identified. The source of the sample is a study of OX40 agonist ivuxolimab in advanced cancers. Across the study: Of the patients, three showed partial responses, one with hepatocellular carcinoma and two with cutaneous melanoma. Study-wide results and caveats: Relative to CD4+, CD8+ T cells held more expanded clones on average. The work left the antigen specificity of expanded peripheral T cells undetermined. Blood T cells, both CD4+ and CD8+, expanded clonally by week 6 at 0.1 to 3.0 mg/kg.

Germline values: CDR1 MDHEN, CDR2 SYDVKM. J gave up 4 bases and V 3 bases, and 1 base lay outside the gene matches. This CDR3 is 15 amino acids long. Clones were read by immunoSEQ multiplex PCR, and TCRdb kept only the in-frame ones, dropping some. The table lists 40,000 to 65,000 clones, roughly 80% of them singletons, with under 5.5% in the top ten. J is TRBJ2-2 and V is TRBV28; 11 nucleotides align to TRBD2. This receptor was identified in an adult with an advanced solid tumor such as melanoma, head and neck, liver or kidney cancer. This specimen consisted of CD4+ or CD8+ T cells sorted from blood, obtained in a trial of the OX40 agonist ivuxolimab. The CDR3, as DNA: TGTGCCAGCAGTTTGCTAGCGGGAGGCACCGGGGAGCTGTTTTTT. This gives the protein CASSLLAGGTGELFF.